This T cell receptor (beta chain) stems from a study of T cells in localized non-small cell lung cancer. Assay: immunoSEQ multiplex PCR; the TCRdb copy retains only in-frame clones and omits some. The profile shows 31,000 or so clones, nearly 90% of them singletons. The CDR3 totals 17 residues. V was shortened by 0 bases and J by 1 base, with 14 bases between the two germline ends. Per germline, CDR1 LNHNV and CDR2 YYDKDF (reference sequence). Findings and limits, study-wide: A median of about 60 of the top 100 tumor clones appeared in adjacent lung, which was paired and uninvolved. Exceeding tumor, uninvolved adjacent lung had the highest T cell clonality. A higher density of T cells in blood coincided with extended overall survival.

With respect to this clone: What it binds is not known.

The sample was peripheral blood, taken before any cancer treatment. This clonotype originated in a woman aged 40-69 years with stage I lung adenocarcinoma. The V call is TRBV15, the J call TRBJ2-3; the D gene could be TRBD1 or TRBD2 (7 bases each). The CDR3 nucleotides read TGTGCCACCAGCAGAGACCCAGGGGGGGGTGGCACAGATACGCAGTATTTT. Translating gives CATSRDPGGGGTDTQYF.